This T cell receptor beta chain was captured in a study of blood T cell repertoires in COVID-19. Per the original methods: Reference gene primer amplification gave estimated nucleated cell counts. Sequencing was performed with immunoSEQ multiplex PCR; in TCRdb, only in-frame clones are kept and a portion is missing. The D gene and trimming were derived from the DNA, and the V and J assignments and clone size from that table. The table includes around 240,000 clones, 80% to 90% detected once. This TCR derives from a woman aged 45-59 years who had recovered from COVID-19. Sequencing input: PBMCs or T cells enriched from blood (not recorded which).

CDR3: CASSLAPAGNTIYF. In DNA, the CDR3 is TGTGCCAGCAGCTTAGCACCAGCTGGAAACACCATATATTTT. The V call is TRBV7-4, the J call TRBJ1-3; the D is unclear. The CDR3 runs 14 residues. Germline lookup yields CDR1 SGHVT and CDR2 SQSDAQ. The V gene lost 0 bases and the J gene lost 2 bases, with 5 bases spanning the gap. Variable domain in full (rest from reference TRBV7-4 and TRBJ1-3): GAGVSQSPRYKVAKRGRDVALRCDSISGHVTLYWYRQTLGQGSEVLTYSQSDAQRDKSGRPSGRFSAERPERSVSTLKIQRTEQGDSAVYLCASSLAPAGNTIYFGEGSWLTVV.